These 13 T cell receptor beta chains were all obtained from the same sample, sequenced in a study of OX40 agonist ivuxolimab in advanced cancers. Method: immunoSEQ multiplex PCR; TCRdb's copy keeps in-frame clones and lacks some. The sample consists of tens of thousands of clones, roughly 81% of them appearing once. The specimen comprised CD4+ or CD8+ T cells sorted from blood, sampled in a trial of the OX40 agonist ivuxolimab. The receptor set was obtained from an adult with an advanced solid tumor such as melanoma, head and neck, liver or kidney cancer.

DNA for the CDR3: TGCGCCAGCAGCTTCGGGCAGGGGGCCGACGAGCAGTACTTC. Its protein is CASSFGQGADEQYF. The chain uses TRBV5-1 and TRBJ2-7; TRBD1 agrees at 8 bases. The germline V gene encodes CDR1 SGHRS and CDR2 YFSETQ. This CDR3 contains 14 residues. Trimming at V came to 2 bases and at J to 5 bases, leaving 6 bases not matched to a gene.

J is TRBJ2-2 and V is TRBV19; possible D gene TRBD2, 5 bases. Looked up from germline, CDR1 is LNHDA and CDR2 is SQIVND (reference sequence). Trimming removed 2 bases from V and 1 base from J, with 23 bases in between. CDR3 size: 20 residues. The CDR3 here is CASSITLGRRGPLNTGELFF. The CDR3, as DNA: TGTGCCAGTAGTATAACTCTAGGCCGACGCGGGCCCTTGAACACCGGGGAGCTGTTTTTT. Full variable domain (remainder filled in from reference TRBV19 and TRBJ2-2): DGGITQSPKYLFRKEGQNVTLSCEQNLNHDAMYWYRQDPGQGLRLIYYSQIVNDFQKGDIAEGYSVSREKKESFPLTVTSAQKNPTAFYLCASSITLGRRGPLNTGELFFGEGSRLTVL.

This clone was seen more than once but under ten times. V is TRBV5-1 and J is TRBJ2-3; D might be TRBD1 (8 bases). V shed 2 bases and J shed 5 bases, with 15 bases lying between them. CDR1 and CDR2 from the germline V gene are SGHRS and YFSETQ. This CDR3 contains 15 residues. The CDR3 loop reads CASSFRTGREDTQYF. CDR3 nucleotide sequence: TGCGCCAGCAGCTTCCGGACAGGGAGGGAAGATACGCAGTATTTT.

V gene TRBV9 combines with J gene TRBJ2-5; D could derive from TRBD1 or TRBD2 (5 bases each). The CDR3 runs to 11 residues. Deletions cut 7 bases from V and 7 bases from J, with 11 bases between. Germline V gene sequence: CDR1 SGDLS, CDR2 YYNGEE. The CDR3 sequence is CASGGLRTQYF. As DNA, the CDR3 is TGTGCCAGCGGGGGATTACGGACCCAGTACTTC.

The chain carries TRBV23-1 and TRBJ2-1; the D gene is possibly TRBD2 (5 bases). TRBV23-1 is annotated as an ORF whose role is uncertain. Trimming removed 0 bases from V and 7 bases from J, with 16 bases in between. The CDR3 runs to 16 residues. The CDR3 nucleotides read TGCGCCAGCAGTCAATCGAAGAGTGAGGGCGGGAATGAGCAGTTCTTC. Its protein is CASSQSKSEGGNEQFF.

The rearrangement joins TRBV5-1 to TRBJ2-5; 8 bases are shared with TRBD2. The germline V gene has CDR1 SGHRS and CDR2 YFSETQ. This CDR3 is 14 amino acids long. Unmatched junction bases numbered 3, after V lost 2 bases and J lost 3 bases. CDR3 sequence: CASSLSGSEETQYF. The DNA for the CDR3 is TGCGCCAGCAGCTTAAGCGGGAGTGAAGAGACCCAGTACTTC.

This chain links TRBV9 with TRBJ1-3; no clear D gene. Germline lookup yields CDR1 SGDLS and CDR2 YYNGEE. The CDR3 consists of 15 residues. V lost 0 bases and J 0 bases, leaving 7 bases between the germline ends. Here the CDR3 reads CASSVATASGNTIYF. In DNA, the CDR3 is TGTGCCAGCAGCGTAGCTACAGCCTCTGGAAACACCATATATTTT.

The chain couples TRBV5-1 to TRBJ2-5; 12 bases line up with TRBD1. The J segment lost 7 bases and the V segment lost 4 bases, leaving 8 bases of the junction unmatched. CDR1 is SGHRS, CDR2 YFSETQ, per germline. CDR3 length: 15 amino acids. CDR3: CASSHRDRGRGTQYF. DNA of the CDR3: TGCGCCAGCAGCCACCGGGACAGGGGGCGTGGGACCCAGTACTTC.

V gene TRBV5-1 combines with J gene TRBJ2-3; D not certain. The CDR3 loop spans 13 amino acids. Trimming pared 0 bases from V and 6 bases from J, leaving 8 bases between. Germline-derived CDR1 and CDR2 are SGHRS and YFSETQ. CDR3 nucleotides: TGCGCCAGCAGCTTGGACTATGATGATACGCAGTATTTT. This sequence encodes CASSLDYDDTQYF.

The V and J genes are TRBV15 and TRBJ1-4, with D unclear. Trimming pared 3 bases from V and 0 bases from J, leaving 8 bases between. The CDR3 sequence is 15 residues long. CDR1 and CDR2 (germline): LNHNV, YYDKDF (reference sequence). CDR3 in DNA: TGTGCCACCAGCAGCTTTACCGCAACTAATGAAAAACTGTTTTTT. This gives the protein CATSSFTATNEKLFF.

In its sample, this clone was seen once. V and J are TRBV28 and TRBJ1-4; unclear D gene. The V and J ends lost 2 bases and 5 bases respectively, with 3 bases between them. The CDR3 contains 12 residues. Germline V gene data show CDR1 as MDHEN and CDR2 as SYDVKM. CDR3 loop: CASSLTNEKLFF. CDR3 nucleotides: TGTGCCAGCAGTTTAACAAATGAAAAACTGTTTTTT.

CDR3: CASSLATGVSTDTQYF. As DNA, the CDR3 is TGCGCCAGCAGCTTGGCCACAGGGGTGAGCACAGATACGCAGTATTTT. The chain has TRBV5-1 and TRBJ2-3, with 7 nucleotides matching TRBD1. CDR1 SGHRS and CDR2 YFSETQ come from the germline V gene. V gave up 0 bases and J gave up 0 bases; unmatched junction bases: 4. CDR3 size: 16 residues.

The chain has TRBV5-1 and TRBJ2-5, with 8 bases aligning to TRBD2. Germline V lookup: CDR1 SGHRS, CDR2 YFSETQ. The CDR3 sequence is 17 residues long. Unmatched junction bases numbered 14, after V lost 3 bases and J lost 4 bases. CDR3 DNA: TGCGCCAGCAGCTCCTATTATAGCAGCGGGAGTTCAGAGACCCAGTACTTC. Translation: CASSSYYSSGSSETQYF.